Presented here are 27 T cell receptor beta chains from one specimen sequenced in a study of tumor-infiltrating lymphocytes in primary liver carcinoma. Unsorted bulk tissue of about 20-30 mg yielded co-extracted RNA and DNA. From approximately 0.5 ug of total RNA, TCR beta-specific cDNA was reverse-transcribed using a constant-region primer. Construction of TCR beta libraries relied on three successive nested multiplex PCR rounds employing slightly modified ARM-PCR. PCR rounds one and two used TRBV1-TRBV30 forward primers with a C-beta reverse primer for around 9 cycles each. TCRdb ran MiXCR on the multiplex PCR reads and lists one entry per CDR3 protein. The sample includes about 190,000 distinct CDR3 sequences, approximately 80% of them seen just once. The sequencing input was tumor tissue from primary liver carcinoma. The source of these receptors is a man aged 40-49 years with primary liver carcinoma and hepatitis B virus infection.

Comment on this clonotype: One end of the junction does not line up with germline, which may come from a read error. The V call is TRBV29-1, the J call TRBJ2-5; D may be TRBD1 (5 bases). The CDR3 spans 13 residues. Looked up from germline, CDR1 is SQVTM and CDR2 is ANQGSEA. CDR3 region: CSVEGQGRETKYF. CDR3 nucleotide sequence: TGCAGTGTTGAAGGTCAGGGCCGTGAGACCAAGTACTTC.

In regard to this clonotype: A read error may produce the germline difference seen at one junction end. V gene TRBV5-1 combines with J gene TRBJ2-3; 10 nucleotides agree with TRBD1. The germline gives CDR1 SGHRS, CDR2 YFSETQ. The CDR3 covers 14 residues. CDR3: CASRQGAQVDTQYF. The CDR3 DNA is TGTGCCAGCAGACAGGGGGCACAAGTAGATACGCAGTATTTT.

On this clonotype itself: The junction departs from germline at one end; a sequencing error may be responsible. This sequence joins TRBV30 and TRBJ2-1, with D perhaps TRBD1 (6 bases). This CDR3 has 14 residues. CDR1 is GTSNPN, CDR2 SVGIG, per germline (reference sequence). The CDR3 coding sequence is TGCGCCTGGAATAAGGGGGACCACCTAACTGAGCAGTTCTTC. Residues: CAWNKGDHLTEQFF.

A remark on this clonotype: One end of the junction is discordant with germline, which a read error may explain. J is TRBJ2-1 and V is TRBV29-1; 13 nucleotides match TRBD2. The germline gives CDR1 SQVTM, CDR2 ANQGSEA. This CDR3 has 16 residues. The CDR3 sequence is CSVRTSGRGLLSEHFF. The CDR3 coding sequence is TGCAGCGTTAGGACTAGCGGGAGAGGATTATTGAGTGAGCATTTCTTC.

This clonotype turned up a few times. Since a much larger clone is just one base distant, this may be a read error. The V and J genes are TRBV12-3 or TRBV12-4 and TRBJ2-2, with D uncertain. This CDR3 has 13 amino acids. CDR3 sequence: CVSSLRDTGELFF. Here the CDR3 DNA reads TGTGTCAGCAGTTTACGGGACACCGGGGAGCTGTTTTTT.

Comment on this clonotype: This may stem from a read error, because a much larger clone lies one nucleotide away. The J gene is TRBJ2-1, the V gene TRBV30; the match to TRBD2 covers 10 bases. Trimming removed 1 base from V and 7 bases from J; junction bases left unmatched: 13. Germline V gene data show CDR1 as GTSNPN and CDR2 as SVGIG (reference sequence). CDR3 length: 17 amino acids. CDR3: CAWSALGLARERNEQFF. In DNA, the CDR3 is TGTGCCTGGAGTGCCCTGGGACTAGCGAGAGAAAGGAATGAGCAGTTCTTC.

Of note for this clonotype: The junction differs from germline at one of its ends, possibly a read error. The CDR3 DNA sequence: TGTGCCAGGAGATACTTCACGGGCTCTGGGGCCAACGTCCTTACTTTC. This codes for CARRYFTGSGANVLTF. This sequence joins TRBV6-5 and TRBJ2-6; D is perhaps TRBD1 (5 bases). The CDR3 length is 16 residues. The germline V gene encodes CDR1 MNHEY and CDR2 SVGAGI.

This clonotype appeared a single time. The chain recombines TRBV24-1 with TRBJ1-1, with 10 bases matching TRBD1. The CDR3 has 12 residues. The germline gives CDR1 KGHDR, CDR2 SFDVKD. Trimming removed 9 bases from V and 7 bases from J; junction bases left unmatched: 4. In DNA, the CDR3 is TGTGCCACCTGGGGGGACAGGGGTGAAGCTTTCTTT. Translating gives CATWGDRGEAFF.

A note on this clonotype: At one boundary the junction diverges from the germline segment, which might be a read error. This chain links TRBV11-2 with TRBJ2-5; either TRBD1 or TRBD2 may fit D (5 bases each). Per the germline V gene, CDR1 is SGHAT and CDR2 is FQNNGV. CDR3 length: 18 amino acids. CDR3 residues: CDSNPSLIQGTGRETQYF. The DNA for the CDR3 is TGTGACAGCAACCCTAGCTTAATCCAGGGTACTGGGCGGGAGACCCAGTACTTC.

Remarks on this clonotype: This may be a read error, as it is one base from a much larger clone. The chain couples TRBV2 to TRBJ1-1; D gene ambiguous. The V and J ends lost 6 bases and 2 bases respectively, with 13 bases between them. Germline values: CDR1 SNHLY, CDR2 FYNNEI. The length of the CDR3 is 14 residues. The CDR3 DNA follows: TGTGCCAGCAGGATACTCGGTGATAACACTGAAGCTTTCTTT. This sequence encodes CASRILGDNTEAFF. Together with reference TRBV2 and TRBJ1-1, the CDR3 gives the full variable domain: EPEVTQTPSHQVTQMGQEVILRCVPISNHLYFYWYRQILGQKVEFLVSFYNNEISEKSEIFDDQFSVERPDGSNFTLKIRSTKLEDSAMYFCASRILGDNTEAFFGQGTRLTVV.

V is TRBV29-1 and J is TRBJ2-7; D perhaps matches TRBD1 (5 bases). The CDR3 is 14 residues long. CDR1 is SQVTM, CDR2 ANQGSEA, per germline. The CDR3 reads CSVWTSQSSYEQYF. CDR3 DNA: TGCAGTGTATGGACATCCCAAAGCTCCTACGAGCAGTACTTC.

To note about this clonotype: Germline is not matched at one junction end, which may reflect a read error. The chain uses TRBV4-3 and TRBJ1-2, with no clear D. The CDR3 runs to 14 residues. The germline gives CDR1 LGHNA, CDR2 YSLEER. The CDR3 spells CTSSQWQQLYGYTF. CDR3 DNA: TGCACCAGCAGCCAATGGCAGCAGCTCTATGGCTACACCTTC.

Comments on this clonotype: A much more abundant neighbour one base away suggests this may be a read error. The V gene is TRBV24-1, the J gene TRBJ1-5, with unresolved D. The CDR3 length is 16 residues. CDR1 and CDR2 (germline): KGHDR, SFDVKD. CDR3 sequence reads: CATCDSTFASNQPQHF. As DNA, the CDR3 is TGTGCCACCTGTGACTCGACATTTGCGAGCAATCAGCCCCAGCATTTT.

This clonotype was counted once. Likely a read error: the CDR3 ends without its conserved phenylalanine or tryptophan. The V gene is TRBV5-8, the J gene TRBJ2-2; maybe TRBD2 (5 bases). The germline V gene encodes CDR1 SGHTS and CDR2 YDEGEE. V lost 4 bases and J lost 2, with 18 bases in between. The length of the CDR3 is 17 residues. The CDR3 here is CASSPWESATNTGELFY. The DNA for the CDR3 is TGTGCCAGCAGCCCTTGGGAGTCAGCCACTAACACCGGGGAGCTGTTTTAT.

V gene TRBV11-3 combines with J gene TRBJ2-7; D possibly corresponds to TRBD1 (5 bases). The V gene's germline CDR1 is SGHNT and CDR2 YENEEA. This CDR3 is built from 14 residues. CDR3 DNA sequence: TGTACGAGTAACCCTGGAGAAGGGGACTACGAGCAGTACTTC. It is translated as CTSNPGEGDYEQYF.

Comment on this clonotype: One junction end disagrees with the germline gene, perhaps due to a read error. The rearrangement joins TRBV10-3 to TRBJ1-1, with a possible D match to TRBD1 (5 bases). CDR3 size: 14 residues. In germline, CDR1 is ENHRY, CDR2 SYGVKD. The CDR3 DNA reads TGTGCCATCAGCGGACAAGGTCTGAACACTGTAGCTTTCTTT. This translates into CAISGQGLNTVAFF.

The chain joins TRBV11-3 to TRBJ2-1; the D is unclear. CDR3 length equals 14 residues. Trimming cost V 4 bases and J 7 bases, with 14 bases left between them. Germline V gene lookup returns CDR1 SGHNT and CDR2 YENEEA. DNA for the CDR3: TGTGCCAGCAGCTCAGTCGTCTCGAATAATGAGCAGTTCTTC. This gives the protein CASSSVVSNNEQFF.

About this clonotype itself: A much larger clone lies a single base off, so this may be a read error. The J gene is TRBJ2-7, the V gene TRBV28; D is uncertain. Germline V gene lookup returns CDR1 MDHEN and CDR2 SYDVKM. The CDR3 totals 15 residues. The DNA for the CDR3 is TGTGCCAGCAGTTTCCACCACTTCGGTTCCTACGAGCACTACTTC. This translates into CASSFHHFGSYEHYF.

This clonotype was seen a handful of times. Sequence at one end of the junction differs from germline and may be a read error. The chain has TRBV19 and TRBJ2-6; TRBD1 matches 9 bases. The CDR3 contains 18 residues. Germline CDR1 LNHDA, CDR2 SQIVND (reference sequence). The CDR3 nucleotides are TGTGCCAGTAGTTGGAGGACAGGGGCGGGATCTGGGGCCAACGTCCTCACTTTC. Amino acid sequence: CASSWRTGAGSGANVLTF.

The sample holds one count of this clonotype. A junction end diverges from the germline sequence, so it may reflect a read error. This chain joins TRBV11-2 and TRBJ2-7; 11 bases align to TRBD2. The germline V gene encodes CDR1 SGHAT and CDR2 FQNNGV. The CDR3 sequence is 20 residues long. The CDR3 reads CASSFREGRTSGLSFYEQYF. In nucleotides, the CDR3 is TGTGCCAGTAGCTTTAGGGAGGGGAGGACTAGCGGGCTCAGCTTCTACGAGCAGTACTTC.

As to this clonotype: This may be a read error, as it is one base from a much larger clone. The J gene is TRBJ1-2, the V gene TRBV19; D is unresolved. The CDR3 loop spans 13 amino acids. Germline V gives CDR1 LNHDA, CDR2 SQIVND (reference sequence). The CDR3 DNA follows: TGTGCCAGTAGTGAGGGTCCGTACTATGGCTTCACCTTC. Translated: CASSEGPYYGFTF.

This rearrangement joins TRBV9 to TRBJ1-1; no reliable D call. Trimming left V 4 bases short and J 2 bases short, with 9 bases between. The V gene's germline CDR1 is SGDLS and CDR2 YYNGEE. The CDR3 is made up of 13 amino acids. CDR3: CASSRMINTEAFF. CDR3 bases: TGTGCCAGCAGCAGGATGATCAACACTGAAGCTTTCTTT.

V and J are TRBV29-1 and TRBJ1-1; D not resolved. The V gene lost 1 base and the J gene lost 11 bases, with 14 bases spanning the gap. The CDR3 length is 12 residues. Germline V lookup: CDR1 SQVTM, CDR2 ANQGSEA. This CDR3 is CSVEGGPMEAFF. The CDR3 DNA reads TGCAGCGTTGAAGGGGGTCCCATGGAGGCTTTCTTT.

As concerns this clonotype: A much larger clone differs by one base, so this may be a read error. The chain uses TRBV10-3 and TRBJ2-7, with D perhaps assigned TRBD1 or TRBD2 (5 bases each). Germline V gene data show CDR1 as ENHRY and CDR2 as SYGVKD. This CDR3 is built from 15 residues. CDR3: CANSESERDLYEQYF. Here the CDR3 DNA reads TGTGCCAACAGTGAGTCGGAACGGGACCTCTACGAGCAGTACTTC.

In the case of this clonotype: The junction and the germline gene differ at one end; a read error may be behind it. CDR3 region: CVSNAGLAGTDTQYF. CDR3 nucleotides: TGTGTCAGCAATGCAGGACTAGCGGGAACAGATACGCAGTATTTT. The J gene is TRBJ2-3, the V gene TRBV6-5, with 12 positions matching TRBD2. Germline CDR1 is MNHEY and CDR2 is SVGAGI. This CDR3 contains 15 residues.

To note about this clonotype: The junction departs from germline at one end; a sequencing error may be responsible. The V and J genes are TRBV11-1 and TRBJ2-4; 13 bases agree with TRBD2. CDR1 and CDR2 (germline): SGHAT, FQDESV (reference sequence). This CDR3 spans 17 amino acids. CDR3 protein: CASGYPGTSGTKNIHYF. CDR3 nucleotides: TGTGCCAGCGGCTATCCCGGGACTAGCGGGACTAAAAACATTCATTACTTC.

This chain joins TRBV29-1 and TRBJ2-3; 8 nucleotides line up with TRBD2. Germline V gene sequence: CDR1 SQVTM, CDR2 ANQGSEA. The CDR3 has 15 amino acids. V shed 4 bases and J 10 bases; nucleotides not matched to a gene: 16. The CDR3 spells CSVAGISGSGRAQYF. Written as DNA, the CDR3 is TGCAGCGTTGCAGGGATCAGCGGGAGCGGTAGAGCGCAGTATTTT.